Listed below are T cell receptor beta chains from one sample, sequenced in a study of blood T cells in healthy people across ages. A single record per CDR3 protein comes from TCRdb applying MiXCR to the 5' RACE reads. The sample has roughly 2 million distinct CDR3 sequences, roughly 52% seen once. Input material: blood. Receptor source: a woman aged 40 to 50 in good health. CDR3s include the opening cysteine and the closing phenylalanine or tryptophan. The D gene is left open where the match is weak. For some rows the clone size is stated as once, few or many, or as a class when expanded; others skip it.

d_gene	j_gene	abundance	v_gene	CDR3nt	CDR3aa
-	TRBJ1-2	-	TRBV14	TGTGCCAGCAGCCAAGAACTCGGGCCCCATGACTACACCTTC	CASSQELGPHDYTF
-	TRBJ2-1	few	TRBV2	TGTGCCAGCACTCCAGGGCATCCGTTCTTC	CASTPGHPFF
-	TRBJ1-1	-	TRBV12-3/TRBV12-4	TGTGCCAGCACCCACCCCGAAATCGGTAACACTGAAGCTTTCTTT	CASTHPEIGNTEAFF
TRBD1	TRBJ2-7	few	TRBV5-5	TGTGCCAGCACCGGGACAGGGTCCTACGAGCAGTACTTC	CASTGTGSYEQYF
-	TRBJ1-4	-	TRBV5-1	TGCGCCAGCAGCTTGGAGCACGTCAATGAAAAACTGTTTTTT	CASSLEHVNEKLFF
-	TRBJ2-7	few	TRBV24-1	TGTGCCACCAGTGATGTTCTAGGATCCGGAAAATCCTACGAGCAGTACTTC	CATSDVLGSGKSYEQYF
TRBD1	TRBJ1-2	-	TRBV4-1	TGCGCCAGCAGCCAGGGGGACAGGTGGGTCTCTGGCTACACCTTC	CASSQGDRWVSGYTF
TRBD1	TRBJ1-2	-	TRBV9	TGTGCCAGCAGCGTAGGGGACAGTCGAAACTATGGCTACACCTTC	CASSVGDSRNYGYTF
-	TRBJ2-1	-	TRBV7-9	TGTGCCAGCAGCCCCTCCCTCGGACAAACAGAGCAGTTCTTC	CASSPSLGQTEQFF
-	TRBJ2-2	-	TRBV28	TGTGCCAGCAGTTTAGACCCTCGGGGCGGGGAGCTGTTTTTT	CASSLDPRGGELFF
TRBD1	TRBJ1-4	-	TRBV4-3	TGCGCCAGCAGCATGGGACAGGGGAATGAAAAACTGTTTTTT	CASSMGQGNEKLFF
TRBD1	TRBJ2-3	-	TRBV7-3	TGTGCCAGCAGCTTAATGCGGTTGGGGACAGGGAGGACAGATACGCAGTATTTT	CASSLMRLGTGRTDTQYF
-	TRBJ1-2	few	TRBV7-9	TGTGCCAGCACCATGACAGGATTCTATGGCTACACCTTC	CASTMTGFYGYTF
-	TRBJ2-7	-	TRBV6-2/TRBV6-3	TGTGCCAGCACTAGACCCAACTTCAACGAGCAGTACTTC	CASTRPNFNEQYF
TRBD1	TRBJ1-6	-	TRBV4-3	TGCGCCAGCAGCCAAACCAGACAGGGCAAAAGCTCCTATAATTCACCCCTCCACTTT	CASSQTRQGKSSYNSPLHF
TRBD1	TRBJ1-4	-	TRBV7-2	TGTGCCAGCAGCACGGCTACAGGGGCGGCTAATGAAAAACTGTTTTTT	CASSTATGAANEKLFF
-	TRBJ2-3	few	TRBV20-1	TGCAGTGCTAGAGCCATCTCCCGGGGCATACTTTACATGGATACGCAGTATTTT	CSARAISRGILYMDTQYF
-	TRBJ1-3	-	TRBV20-1	TGCAGTGCTAGAAGTGGTTCCGGAAACACCATATATTTT	CSARSGSGNTIYF
-	TRBJ2-3	-	TRBV3-1	TGTGCCAGCAGCCAAGGAGGTTGGCTAGCGAGTGCAGATACGCAGTATTTT	CASSQGGWLASADTQYF
TRBD1	TRBJ2-5	few	TRBV20-1	TGCAGTGCCCTCGTTATGGGACAGGGAGAAGAGACCCAGTACTTC	CSALVMGQGEETQYF
-	TRBJ2-1	-	TRBV5-6	TGTGCCAGCAGCTTGGTGGCAGGGGGGGACACTGAGCAGTTCTTC	CASSLVAGGDTEQFF
TRBD1	TRBJ1-4	-	TRBV2	TGTGCCAGCAGAGGGGACAGGGAAAAACTGTTTTTT	CASRGDREKLFF
-	TRBJ2-5	-	TRBV29-1	TGCAGCGTTGCCCGGCCCCAAGAGACCCAGTACTTC	CSVARPQETQYF
TRBD1	TRBJ2-1	-	TRBV28	TGTGCCAACAGCGACCTTAACAGGGGCCTTAATGAGCAGTTCTTC	CANSDLNRGLNEQFF
-	TRBJ2-5	-	TRBV6-5	TGTGCCAGCAGTTACTCGTCAGGGGAGATAGACAATGAGCAGTACTTC	CASSYSSGEIDNEQYF
-	TRBJ2-7	few	TRBV28	TGTGCCAGCAGTGGCCAGGCTTCAATCCTGGAGCAGTACTTC	CASSGQASILEQYF
TRBD2	TRBJ2-3	few	TRBV4-3	TGCGCCAGCAGCCAGAGCCGGGACTACACAGATACGCAGTATTTT	CASSQSRDYTDTQYF
TRBD2	TRBJ2-1	-	TRBV28	TGTGCCAGCAGTTTAGTAGCGGGGGGGCCCCATGAGCAGTTCTTC	CASSLVAGGPHEQFF
-	TRBJ1-6	-	TRBV27	TGTGCCAGCACCCCAGGGACCCATAATTCACCCCTCCACTTT	CASTPGTHNSPLHF
-	TRBJ1-6	-	TRBV7-9	TGTGCCAGCAGCGCAAACCGGGACCTCTTATCACCCCTCCACTTT	CASSANRDLLSPLHF
-	TRBJ2-7	few	TRBV6-2/TRBV6-3	TGTGCCAGCAGTGACTACAGGGCCTACGAGCAGTACTTC	CASSDYRAYEQYF
-	TRBJ2-5	few	TRBV20-1	TGCAGTGCTAGTATCCAGCTACAAGAGACCCAGTACTTC	CSASIQLQETQYF
-	TRBJ1-2	-	TRBV29-1	TGCAGCGTTGAATCCCAGGGACACGGCTCATATGGCTACACCTTC	CSVESQGHGSYGYTF
-	TRBJ1-2	few	TRBV7-2	TGTGCCAGCAGCCGTCAGGAGACATATGGCTACACCTTC	CASSRQETYGYTF
-	TRBJ2-6	-	TRBV7-2	TGTGCCAGCAGCTTAGCCTTGAGGGAGCCTGGGGCCAACGTCCTGACTTTC	CASSLALREPGANVLTF
-	TRBJ1-2	few	TRBV4-2	TGTGCCAGCAGCCAACCTACCTCGAGCTATGGCTACACCTTC	CASSQPTSSYGYTF
-	TRBJ2-6	-	TRBV4-1	TGCGCCAGCAGCCAATTTGGGGGGTCTGCAGGGACTGGGACCAACGTCCTGACTTTC	CASSQFGGSAGTGTNVLTF
-	TRBJ1-2	-	TRBV6-2/TRBV6-3	TGTGCCAGCAGTTACGAGACCAGGGGAGGCAACTATGGCTACACCTTC	CASSYETRGGNYGYTF
-	TRBJ2-7	-	TRBV14	TGTGCCAGCAGCCAACTCAGCACGAATGAGCAGTACTTC	CASSQLSTNEQYF
-	TRBJ1-4	-	TRBV4-1	TGCGCCAGCAGCCAAGACAGGGTCGGGAATGAAAAACTGTTTTTT	CASSQDRVGNEKLFF
-	TRBJ2-2	-	TRBV6-2/TRBV6-3	TGTGCCAGCAGTTACATGGGGGCAGGAACCGGGGAGCTGTTTTTT	CASSYMGAGTGELFF
-	TRBJ2-7	-	TRBV4-1	TGCGCCAGCAGCCAAGACCCGGGGTCCTCCTACGAGCAGTGCTTC	CASSQDPGSSYEQCF
-	TRBJ2-1	few	TRBV10-2	TGCGCCAGCAGTGAGGGGGCAGTCTACAATGAGCAGTTCTTC	CASSEGAVYNEQFF
-	TRBJ2-3	-	TRBV7-2	TGTGCCAGCAGCTTAAGGGGATTCCGACGAGCGGACACAGATACGCAGTATTTT	CASSLRGFRRADTDTQYF
TRBD2	TRBJ2-4	-	TRBV20-1	TGCAGTGCTCCTTGGGGGACTAGAGACATTCAGTACTTC	CSAPWGTRDIQYF
-	TRBJ1-5	-	TRBV6-2/TRBV6-3	TGTGCCAGCAGTTACTCGAACAGAGACTTAGATCAGCCCCAGCATTTT	CASSYSNRDLDQPQHF
-	TRBJ2-5	-	TRBV4-2	TGTGCCAGCAGCCAATCGACGACGGGGGCCCAAGAGACCCAGTACTTC	CASSQSTTGAQETQYF
-	TRBJ1-5	-	TRBV29-1	TGCAGCGTCGCGGACAGCCCCAATCAGCCCCAGCATTTT	CSVADSPNQPQHF
-	TRBJ1-2	-	TRBV4-1	TGCGCCAGCAGCCAAGAGAACGAATCGGAGAGGGCGCATGGCTACACCTTC	CASSQENESERAHGYTF
TRBD1	TRBJ1-2	-	TRBV4-1	TGCGCCAGCAGCCAGGGCCCCGGGACAGTCGTCAGTGGCTACACCTTC	CASSQGPGTVVSGYTF
-	TRBJ1-4	few	TRBV4-2	TGTGCCAGCAGCCAAGGCTCGTCTGAAAAACTGTTTTTT	CASSQGSSEKLFF
TRBD1	TRBJ2-7	-	TRBV12-3/TRBV12-4	TGTGCCAGCAGTTTACGACAGGGGGATGGCGAGCAGTACTTC	CASSLRQGDGEQYF